The sequence of this T cell receptor beta chain was determined in a study of T cell repertoires and leukemia-associated antigens. Trimming removed 4 bases at V and 8 bases at J, with 11 bases between. This CDR3 contains 13 residues. Worth noting for this clonotype: What it recognizes is unknown.

One entry per CDR3 protein results from TCRdb running MiXCR on the 5' RACE reads. In the table there are about 9,800 distinct CDR3 sequences, less than 55% of which are singletons. V gene TRBV12-3 or TRBV12-4 combines with J gene TRBJ1-4; tentatively, D is TRBD1 (6 bases). The TCR originated in a female donor in good health. The sequencing sample was made of CD3+ T cells sorted from blood and cultured. As DNA, the CDR3 is TGTGCCAGCAGTTACAGGGTTGACGAAAAACTGTTTTTT. Translating gives CASSYRVDEKLFF.